These 30 T cell receptor beta chains came from one sample sequenced in a study of CD4 T cells in relation to SARS-CoV-2 and coronaviruses. Sequenced by immunoSEQ multiplex PCR; TCRdb stores in-frame clones only, minus some. The repertoire holds about 68,000 clones, about 92% seen once, with under 0.25% in the top ten. The unexposed donors gave CD4+ T cells in 2011-2018, prior to COVID-19. Sequences were obtained from naive CD4+ T cells from PBMCs. As for subset: naive CD4+ T cells isolated by negative enrichment. The receptors were sampled from a human donor in good health.

This clone was seen just once. This chain uses TRBV27 with TRBJ2-5; 11 nucleotides agree with TRBD2. V was pared by 5 bases and J by 7 bases, with 9 bases of the junction left unmatched. This CDR3 comprises 15 residues. CDR1 and CDR2 (germline): MNHEY, SMNVEV (reference sequence). The CDR3 sequence is CASSTSGGGLGTQYF. For the CDR3, the DNA is TGTGCCAGCAGTACTAGCGGGGGAGGTTTGGGGACCCAGTACTTC.

For the CDR3, the DNA is TGTGCCATCAGTGATCACCAGCGCGGCCTGTTAGCCACAGATACGCAGTATTTT. Protein product: CAISDHQRGLLATDTQYF. The chain joins TRBV10-3 to TRBJ2-3; D ambiguous. The CDR3 is 18 residues long. Germline lookup yields CDR1 ENHRY and CDR2 SYGVKD. V lost 3 bases, J lost 2 bases, and 21 bases lay in between.

This clone appeared a single time. The chain recombines TRBV6-5 with TRBJ1-2; TRBD1 matches at 8 bases. The CDR3 extends over 15 amino acids. Trimming removed 4 bases from V and 4 bases from J; junction bases left unmatched: 8. Germline loops: CDR1 MNHEY, CDR2 SVGAGI. The DNA of the CDR3 is TGTGCCAGCAGTTCCCTCGGGACAGGTATCTATGGCTACACCTTC. Encoded protein: CASSSLGTGIYGYTF.

The chain combines TRBV5-4 with TRBJ2-3; TRBD2 agrees at 10 bases. Germline V gene lookup returns CDR1 SGHNT and CDR2 YYREEE (reference sequence). The CDR3 contains 16 residues. Trimming removed 1 base from V and 3 bases from J; junction bases left unmatched: 5. Here the CDR3 reads CASSLKSGGATDTQYF. As DNA, the CDR3 is TGTGCCAGCAGCTTGAAAAGCGGGGGGGCGACAGATACGCAGTATTTT.

This clone was seen once. The rearrangement uses TRBV12-3 or TRBV12-4 and TRBJ2-7; either TRBD1 or TRBD2 may supply D (5 bases each). Trimming removed 5 bases at V and 2 bases at J, with 10 bases between. This CDR3 has 13 amino acids. In nucleotides, the CDR3 is TGTGCCAGCAGTCGGGACGGTCCCTACGAGCAGTACTTC. This encodes CASSRDGPYEQYF.

The rearrangement uses TRBV19 and TRBJ1-1, with TRBD1 as a possible D gene (6 bases). The CDR3 loop spans 14 amino acids. The V end was cut by 5 bases, the J end by 2 bases, with 12 bases between. The germline CDR1 and CDR2 sequences are LNHDA and SQIVND (reference sequence). CDR3 residues: CASSPQGFNTEAFF. The CDR3 region has the DNA TGTGCCAGTAGTCCCCAGGGGTTCAACACTGAAGCTTTCTTT.

The J gene is TRBJ2-2, the V gene TRBV6-6; 12 bases align to TRBD1. The CDR3 loop spans 20 amino acids. Trimming took 5 bases from V and 6 from J; bases not matched to a gene: 19. Looked up from germline, CDR1 is MNHNY and CDR2 is SVGAGI (reference sequence). The CDR3 nucleotides read TGTGCCAGCAGTCCTACTCCCGGGACAGGGGGCGCTGGTTGGGCCGGGGAGCTGTTTTTT. Protein: CASSPTPGTGGAGWAGELFF.

The chain links TRBV30 to TRBJ1-4, with 8 bases identical to TRBD1. Per germline, CDR1 GTSNPN and CDR2 SVGIG (reference sequence). The V gene end was trimmed by 0 bases and the J gene end by 10 bases; junction bases not matched to a gene: 7. The CDR3 has 14 residues. As DNA, the CDR3 is TGTGCCTGGAGTGTACCCAGGGGGCTTGGAAAACTGTTTTTT. Translation gives CAWSVPRGLGKLFF.

The chain links TRBV7-9 to TRBJ1-4, with D perhaps matching TRBD1 (5 bases). The CDR3 spans 18 residues. CDR1 is SEHNR, CDR2 FQNEAQ, per germline (reference sequence). V was pared by 5 bases and J by 1 base, with 20 bases between. CDR3 sequence reads: CASSRWRGWEGTNEKLFF. DNA for the CDR3: TGTGCCAGCAGCCGCTGGCGGGGCTGGGAAGGAACTAATGAAAAACTGTTTTTT.

The chain is built from TRBV4-2 and TRBJ1-2, with 8 bases lining up with TRBD1. CDR1 and CDR2 from the germline V gene are LGHNA and YNFKEQ. The length of the CDR3 is 16 residues. With 0 bases clipped from V and 0 bases from J, the junction kept 3 bases outside the gene matches. The CDR3 protein is CASSQDPRGPNYGYTF. Here the CDR3 DNA reads TGTGCCAGCAGCCAAGATCCCAGGGGGCCTAACTATGGCTACACCTTC.

The rearrangement joins TRBV9 to TRBJ2-7, with TRBD2 matching over 13 bases. Germline CDR1 and CDR2: SGDLS and YYNGEE. The CDR3 has 15 residues. J was trimmed by 7 bases and V by 1 base; bases with no gene match: 5. The CDR3 region is CASSVSGTSGTEQYF. CDR3 nucleotide sequence: TGTGCCAGCAGCGTATCCGGGACTAGCGGGACAGAGCAGTACTTC. The full variable domain, completed using reference TRBV9 and TRBJ2-7, is DSGVTQTPKHLITATGQRVTLRCSPRSGDLSVYWYQQSLDQGLQFLIQYYNGEERAKGNILERFSAQQFPDLHSELNLSSLELGDSALYFCASSVSGTSGTEQYFGPGTRLTVT.

The chain uses TRBV10-1 and TRBJ1-5; possibly TRBD1 for D (6 bases). The CDR3 covers 14 residues. The V gene's germline CDR1 is WNHNN and CDR2 SYGVQD (reference sequence). The CDR3 loop is CAAGEIDTGQPQHF. The CDR3 DNA is TGCGCGGCAGGGGAAATTGACACAGGTCAGCCCCAGCATTTT.

The rearrangement links TRBV29-1 to TRBJ2-5, with a weak D call TRBD1 (6 bases). The CDR3 runs 12 residues. Trimming left V 3 bases short and J 4 bases short, with 9 bases between. The V gene's germline CDR1 is SQVTM and CDR2 ANQGSEA. The CDR3 sequence is CSVEETGETQYF. The CDR3 DNA reads TGCAGCGTTGAGGAGACAGGAGAGACCCAGTACTTC.

The chain combines TRBV7-2 with TRBJ2-5; D may be TRBD2 (6 bases). V was trimmed by 1 base and J by 4 bases, leaving 16 bases between them. The CDR3 sequence is 16 residues long. Germline V gene data show CDR1 as SGHTA and CDR2 as FQGNSA. For the CDR3, the DNA is TGTGCCAGCAGCTTAGTGGGCGGGGTGGTGGGAGAGACCCAGTACTTC. As protein: CASSLVGGVVGETQYF.

This clone has a single count. This chain connects TRBV2 to TRBJ2-7; D tentatively reads TRBD1 or TRBD2 (5 bases each). Trimming stripped 7 bases from V and 9 bases from J, with 22 bases between. Germline CDR1 and CDR2: SNHLY and FYNNEI. The CDR3 loop spans 14 amino acids. The CDR3 DNA is TGTGCCAGCACCTCGACGGGGCTTAGTCTGTCGCAGTACTTC. It is translated as CASTSTGLSLSQYF.

In this sample, this clone turned up a few times. This rearrangement joins TRBV7-3 to TRBJ2-7, with 8 bases fitting TRBD1. V was pared by 5 bases and J by 5 bases, with 5 bases of the junction left unmatched. Germline assignment: CDR1 SGHTA and CDR2 FQGTGA. The CDR3 spans 13 residues. The CDR3 DNA reads TGTGCCAGCAGCCGGGACAGGTGGGACGAGCAGTACTTC. It is translated as CASSRDRWDEQYF.

This chain's CDR3 is CASSRGQGAVVEKLFF. The CDR3 nucleotides are TGTGCCAGCTCACGTGGACAGGGGGCGGTTGTTGAAAAACTGTTTTTT. J is TRBJ1-4 and V is TRBV18; 11 nucleotides match TRBD1. Germline lookup yields CDR1 KGHSH and CDR2 LQKENI. V shed 4 bases and J 7 bases; nucleotides not matched to a gene: 8. This CDR3 has 16 residues.

This rearrangement joins TRBV29-1 to TRBJ1-5; no clear D. The CDR3 runs 14 residues. Trimming took 4 bases from V and 2 from J, leaving 12 bases between them. CDR1 is SQVTM and CDR2 is ANQGSEA in the germline V gene. The CDR3 loop is CSVGNRGGNQPQHF. The CDR3 DNA reads as TGCAGCGTTGGCAACCGCGGGGGCAATCAGCCCCAGCATTTT. Based on the CDR3 plus reference TRBV29-1 and TRBJ1-5, the full variable domain is SAVISQKPSRDICQRGTSLTIQCQVDSQVTMMFWYRQQPGQSLTLIATANQGSEATYESGFVIDKFPISRPNLTFSTLTVSNMSPEDSSIYLCSVGNRGGNQPQHFGDGTRLSIL.

The chain uses TRBV27 and TRBJ2-7, with 9 nucleotides matching TRBD1. This CDR3 has 15 amino acids. Germline V gives CDR1 MNHEY, CDR2 SMNVEV (reference sequence). With V trimmed by 6 bases and J by 4 bases, 10 bases remained unmatched. The CDR3 spells CASRGSNRGLYEQYF. CDR3 nucleotide sequence: TGTGCCAGCAGGGGTAGTAACAGGGGGCTATACGAGCAGTACTTC.

This clone was recorded only once. V gene TRBV7-9 combines with J gene TRBJ2-7; 10 bases map to TRBD2. The CDR3 loop spans 18 amino acids. V was clipped by 4 bases and J by 0 bases; unmatched bases: 12. Germline values: CDR1 SEHNR, CDR2 FQNEAQ (reference sequence). DNA for the CDR3: TGTGCCAGCAGCTCACGTTTCGCCCGACTAGCGGGCTCCTACGAGCAGTACTTC. Encoded protein: CASSSRFARLAGSYEQYF.

The chain employs TRBV29-1 and TRBJ2-7; D remains ambiguous. Germline values: CDR1 SQVTM, CDR2 ANQGSEA. CDR3 length equals 11 residues. Deletions cut 7 bases from V and 1 base from J, with 8 bases between. CDR3 sequence: CSAWESYEQYF. CDR3 coding DNA: TGCAGCGCATGGGAATCCTACGAGCAGTACTTC.

The gene calls are TRBV4-3 and TRBJ1-5; D gene unclear. The germline V gene encodes CDR1 LGHNA and CDR2 YSLEER. V was clipped by 0 bases and J by 16 bases, with 16 bases between them. This CDR3 has 13 amino acids. The CDR3 loop is CASSQDLEGLLHF. In DNA, the CDR3 is TGCGCCAGCAGCCAAGATTTAGAGGGCCTCCTACATTTT.

The V gene is TRBV18, the J gene TRBJ1-4; D remains ambiguous. Germline V gives CDR1 KGHSH, CDR2 LQKENI. The CDR3 is 16 amino acids. Trimming stripped 3 bases from V and 1 base from J, with 12 bases between. CDR3 DNA: TGTGCCAGCTCACCCGTATCTCGGCAAACTAATGAAAAACTGTTTTTT. It is translated as CASSPVSRQTNEKLFF.

This clone was detected once. Mismatch with germline at one junction end may stem from a read error. V and J are TRBV5-1 and TRBJ2-1; 7 nucleotides match TRBD1. The CDR3 totals 11 residues. The germline gives CDR1 SGHRS, CDR2 YFSETQ. CDR3 nucleotides: TGCGCCAGCAGCTTGGAGGGGGCCTTGGTCTTC. Its translation: CASSLEGALVF.

The chain links TRBV6-5 to TRBJ2-1; TRBD1 or TRBD2 may be the D gene (5 bases each). The CDR3 consists of 15 residues. Germline loops: CDR1 MNHEY, CDR2 SVGAGI. Trimming stripped 7 bases from V and 3 bases from J, with 16 bases between. The CDR3 loop reads CASTHRDGIYNEQFF. The CDR3 bases are TGTGCCAGCACTCACCGGGACGGCATCTACAATGAGCAGTTCTTC.

The chain has TRBV5-1 and TRBJ1-1; D is undetermined. Trimming stripped 0 bases from V and 8 bases from J, with 5 bases between. CDR1 and CDR2 (germline): SGHRS, YFSETQ. There are 11 residues in the CDR3. CDR3 region: CASSLEGEAFF. The CDR3 bases are TGCGCCAGCAGCTTGGAAGGGGAAGCTTTCTTT.

The rearrangement links TRBV18 to TRBJ1-1; the match to TRBD1 covers 7 bases. Trimming at V came to 5 bases and at J to 1 base, leaving 7 bases not matched to a gene. The CDR3 spans 15 residues. Germline V gene data show CDR1 as KGHSH and CDR2 as LQKENI. The CDR3 region is CASSFAGTENTEAFF. In DNA, the CDR3 is TGTGCCAGCTCATTTGCCGGGACAGAGAACACTGAAGCTTTCTTT.

The V call is TRBV6-5, the J call TRBJ2-3, with D unresolved. Trimming cost V 6 bases and J 2 bases, with 15 bases left between them. CDR3 length equals 15 residues. Germline-derived CDR1 and CDR2 are MNHEY and SVGAGI. In DNA form, the CDR3 reads TGTGCCAGCAGAATATGGCCGGTCTCCACAGATACGCAGTATTTT. It is translated as CASRIWPVSTDTQYF.

V and J are TRBV10-3 and TRBJ2-5; 8 positions match TRBD1. V lost 7 bases, J lost 4 bases, and 5 bases stayed unmatched. The germline V gene has CDR1 ENHRY and CDR2 SYGVKD. The CDR3 contains 13 residues. CDR3 residues: CAITQDRAETQYF. In nucleotides, the CDR3 is TGTGCCATCACCCAGGACAGGGCAGAGACCCAGTACTTC.

This clone was detected only a few times. The chain couples TRBV10-3 to TRBJ2-2, with TRBD2 identical over 14 bases. Trimming cost V 2 bases and J 1 base; bases outside gene matches: 0. Germline CDR1 and CDR2: ENHRY and SYGVKD. The CDR3 length is 17 residues. The CDR3 is CAISEGTSGGNTGELFF. CDR3 sequence (DNA): TGTGCCATCAGTGAGGGGACTAGCGGGGGGAACACCGGGGAGCTGTTTTTT.